The 22 T cell receptor beta chains reported below all come from one sample, sequenced in a study of shared clonotypes between healthy human individuals. This table comes from immunoSEQ multiplex PCR, and its TCRdb copy is limited to in-frame clones, with some not included. The top ten hold roughly 1.2% of the sample, which has about 1,500,000 clones, more than 95% seen once. The sample taken for sequencing was naive CD4+ T cells sorted from blood. The subset here: CD45RA+ positively selected. All receptors derive from a man aged 25 to 40 in good health.

The chain is built from TRBV19 and TRBJ2-6; 12 nucleotides line up with TRBD1. CDR1 and CDR2 (germline): LNHDA, SQIVND (reference sequence). The CDR3 spans 17 residues. J was trimmed by 3 bases and V by 3 bases; bases with no gene match: 3. This CDR3 is CASSIGDRGLGANVLTF. DNA of the CDR3: TGTGCCAGTAGTATTGGGGACAGGGGGCTTGGGGCCAACGTCCTGACTTTC.

The CDR3 nucleotides are TGCGCCAGCAGCTTTGAATCATGGGGAGTAGCCAAAAACATTCAGTACTTC. Translating it yields CASSFESWGVAKNIQYF. J is TRBJ2-4 and V is TRBV5-1; D possibly corresponds to TRBD2 (5 bases). Per germline, CDR1 SGHRS and CDR2 YFSETQ. Trimming pared 2 bases from V and 0 bases from J, leaving 15 bases between. The CDR3 covers 17 residues. Complete variable domain (other parts from reference TRBV5-1 and TRBJ2-4): KAGVTQTPRYLIKTRGQQVTLSCSPISGHRSVSWYQQTPGQGLQFLFEYFSETQRNKGNFPGRFSGRQFSNSRSEMNVSTLELGDSALYLCASSFESWGVAKNIQYFGAGTRLSVL.

This clone came up once. J is TRBJ2-3 and V is TRBV5-1, with D uncertain. The CDR3 covers 14 residues. V lost 5 bases to trimming and J lost 2 bases, with 12 bases between them. Germline V gene lookup returns CDR1 SGHRS and CDR2 YFSETQ. The DNA of the CDR3 is TGCGCCAGCAGTCTAGACACCCCCACAGATACGCAGTATTTT. Translating gives CASSLDTPTDTQYF.

The rearrangement joins TRBV11-2 to TRBJ2-1; 9 bases are shared with TRBD1. Trimming removed 4 bases from V and 4 bases from J; junction bases left unmatched: 8. CDR3 length: 16 residues. CDR1 and CDR2 (germline): SGHAT, FQNNGV. This CDR3 is CASSSPGTGFYNEQFF. In DNA form, the CDR3 reads TGTGCCAGCAGCTCCCCCGGGACAGGGTTTTACAATGAGCAGTTCTTC.

This clone has only one observation. This chain links TRBV5-6 with TRBJ2-7, with D possibly being TRBD2 (6 bases). Trimming removed 1 base at V and 2 bases at J, with 13 bases between. There are 15 residues in the CDR3. From germline, CDR1 is SGHDT and CDR2 YYEEEE. The CDR3 sequence is CASSLPGLPTYEQYF. CDR3 coding DNA: TGTGCCAGCAGCTTGCCGGGACTCCCAACCTACGAGCAGTACTTC.

This chain links TRBV5-1 with TRBJ2-2, with 13 bases lining up with TRBD2. The CDR3 totals 13 residues. V shed 7 bases, J shed 6 bases, and the junction held 0 bases outside the gene matches. Germline V gene data show CDR1 as SGHRS and CDR2 as YFSETQ. CDR3 loop: CASGLAGAGELFF. The CDR3 DNA reads as TGCGCCAGCGGACTAGCGGGAGCCGGGGAGCTGTTTTTT. Full variable domain (missing parts from reference TRBV5-1 and TRBJ2-2): KAGVTQTPRYLIKTRGQQVTLSCSPISGHRSVSWYQQTPGQGLQFLFEYFSETQRNKGNFPGRFSGRQFSNSRSEMNVSTLELGDSALYLCASGLAGAGELFFGEGSRLTVL.

The V gene is TRBV9, the J gene TRBJ2-1; the D gene is possibly TRBD1 (6 bases). Germline assignment: CDR1 SGDLS and CDR2 YYNGEE. The CDR3 has 15 amino acids. V lost 3 bases and J 2 bases, leaving 12 bases between the germline ends. The CDR3 DNA sequence: TGTGCCAGCAGCGCCGCAGGGGCCACCTACAATGAGCAGTTCTTC. Its translation is CASSAAGATYNEQFF.

This chain joins TRBV15 and TRBJ2-3; D is tentatively TRBD1 or TRBD2 (6 bases each). With 3 bases removed from V and 6 bases from J, the gap between germline ends came to 16 bases. Per germline, CDR1 LNHNV and CDR2 YYDKDF (reference sequence). This CDR3 comprises 15 residues. CDR3 amino acids: CATSSMRRGDDTQYF. CDR3 nucleotides: TGTGCCACCAGCAGTATGAGGAGGGGGGACGATACGCAGTATTTT.

CDR3 residues: CASSDHSAGRTDTQYF. The CDR3, as DNA: TGTGCCAGCAGTGACCATTCGGCGGGACGCACAGATACGCAGTATTTT. V and J are TRBV25-1 and TRBJ2-3, with D tentatively TRBD2 (6 bases). The CDR3 totals 16 residues. The germline gives CDR1 MGHDK, CDR2 SYGVNS. Deletions cut 3 bases from V and 1 base from J, with 14 bases between. The whole variable domain, remainder taken from reference TRBV25-1 and TRBJ2-3, is EADIYQTPRYLVIGTGKKITLECSQTMGHDKMYWYQQDPGMELHLIHYSYGVNSTEKGDLSSESTVSRIRTEHFPLTLESARPSHTSQYLCASSDHSAGRTDTQYFGPGTRLTVL.

This sequence joins TRBV18 and TRBJ1-3; D perhaps matches TRBD1 (6 bases). Germline CDR1 KGHSH, CDR2 LQKENI. The germline V and J ends were trimmed by 2 bases and 2 bases, with 10 bases remaining between them. This CDR3 contains 15 residues. CDR3 nucleotide sequence: TGTGCCAGCTCACCATCGGACAGCCCTGGAAACACCATATATTTT. Translation gives CASSPSDSPGNTIYF.

The chain has TRBV2 and TRBJ2-5; D is unresolved. V was clipped by 6 bases and J by 5 bases, with 7 bases between them. CDR1 is SNHLY, CDR2 FYNNEI, per germline. The CDR3 contains 11 residues. The CDR3 here is CASSPRETQYF. The CDR3 nucleotides read TGTGCCAGCAGCCCCAGGGAGACCCAGTACTTC.

V is TRBV7-8 and J is TRBJ2-4, with 10 bases aligning to TRBD1. Germline trimming cut 5 bases from V and 9 bases from J; bases unmatched to any gene: 10. This CDR3 has 15 amino acids. The germline V gene encodes CDR1 SGHVS and CDR2 FQNEAQ. CDR3 sequence (DNA): TGTGCCAGCAGCATCCTGCCCGGGACAGGGGCCATTCAGTACTTC. This codes for CASSILPGTGAIQYF. The complete variable domain, with remaining parts taken from reference TRBV7-8 and TRBJ2-4, reads GAGVSQSPRYKVAKRGQDVALRCDPISGHVSLFWYQQALGQGPEFLTYFQNEAQLDKSGLPSDRFFAERPEGSVSTLKIQRTQQEDSAVYLCASSILPGTGAIQYFGAGTRLSVL.

This clone occurred once. The chain links TRBV7-9 to TRBJ2-7; TRBD1 or TRBD2 may be the D gene (6 bases each). Germline assignment: CDR1 SEHNR and CDR2 FQNEAQ (reference sequence). The V gene lost 8 bases and the J gene lost 4 bases, with 21 bases spanning the gap. The CDR3 consists of 15 residues. Here the CDR3 reads CASHPDGGTLYEQYF. For the CDR3, the DNA is TGTGCCAGCCATCCCGACGGAGGGACACTATACGAGCAGTACTTC.

The chain recombines TRBV18 with TRBJ2-7, with TRBD2 matching 9 bases. The CDR3 consists of 13 residues. The V gene end was trimmed by 6 bases and the J gene end by 6 bases; junction bases not matched to a gene: 6. CDR1 and CDR2 (germline): KGHSH, LQKENI. CDR3 coding DNA: TGTGCCAGCTCGGCTAGCGGGAAGGGCGAGCAGTACTTC. It yields the protein CASSASGKGEQYF. The full variable domain, its missing parts supplied by reference TRBV18 and TRBJ2-7, is NAGVMQNPRHLVRRRGQEARLRCSPMKGHSHVYWYRQLPEEGLKFMVYLQKENIIDESGMPKERFSAEFPKEGPSILRIQQVVRGDSAAYFCASSASGKGEQYFGPGTRLTVT.

This sequence joins TRBV18 and TRBJ1-4; 10 nucleotides line up with TRBD1. This CDR3 has 15 residues. With 6 bases clipped from V and 7 bases from J, the junction kept 8 bases outside the gene matches. Germline V gene lookup returns CDR1 KGHSH and CDR2 LQKENI. The CDR3 here is CASSPSWTGGEKLFF. The CDR3 nucleotides read TGTGCCAGCTCGCCGTCATGGACAGGGGGTGAAAAACTGTTTTTT.

The chain couples TRBV19 to TRBJ1-5; D call uncertain. Germline V gives CDR1 LNHDA, CDR2 SQIVND (reference sequence). This CDR3 is built from 14 residues. V lost 5 bases to trimming and J lost 6 bases, with 14 bases between them. CDR3 amino acids: CASSPRAAAQPQHF. The CDR3 DNA reads TGTGCCAGTAGTCCTCGGGCCGCGGCTCAGCCCCAGCATTTT.

This sequence joins TRBV6-1 and TRBJ2-2, with D maybe TRBD2 (6 bases). CDR3 length equals 16 residues. CDR1 MNHNS and CDR2 SASEGT come from the germline V gene. The germline V and J ends were trimmed by 3 bases and 4 bases, with 15 bases remaining between them. CDR3 sequence: CASSEAYGTPTGELFF. CDR3 nucleotides: TGTGCCAGCAGTGAGGCCTACGGGACTCCCACCGGGGAGCTGTTTTTT.

This chain links TRBV6-5 with TRBJ2-7; perhaps TRBD2 as D (6 bases). The CDR3 extends over 13 amino acids. CDR1 and CDR2 (germline): MNHEY, SVGAGI. Trimming removed 6 bases from V and 6 bases from J, with 15 bases in between. Here the CDR3 DNA reads TGTGCCAGCAGGGGGACTCCGGCGACCGAGCAGTACTTC. Protein: CASRGTPATEQYF.

The V gene is TRBV20-1, the J gene TRBJ1-4; D remains ambiguous. Trimming cost V 6 bases and J 7 bases, with 9 bases left between them. This CDR3 region has 11 residues. Germline CDR1 reads DFQATT; CDR2 reads SNEGSKA (reference sequence). The CDR3 spells CSASSVEKLFF. The CDR3 coding sequence is TGCAGTGCATCTTCCGTTGAAAAACTGTTTTTT.

As to this clone: Other DNA sequences within the sample encode an identical CDR3. J is TRBJ2-7 and V is TRBV2; D uncertain. Germline CDR1 SNHLY, CDR2 FYNNEI. The V end was cut by 5 bases, the J end by 1 base, with 6 bases between. This CDR3 comprises 12 residues. The CDR3 DNA reads TGTGCCAGCAGTCGGCAGTCCTACGAGCAGTACTTC. It specifies CASSRQSYEQYF.

V usage is TRBV6-5 and J usage is TRBJ1-5; tentative D call: TRBD1 (5 bases). V was cut by 2 bases and J by 5 bases, with 16 bases left in between. Germline values: CDR1 MNHEY, CDR2 SVGAGI. The CDR3 has 16 amino acids. The CDR3 sequence: CASSYRTPRGDQPQHF. CDR3 in DNA: TGTGCCAGCAGTTACCGCACCCCGAGGGGAGATCAGCCCCAGCATTTT.

J is TRBJ2-1 and V is TRBV6-5, with D tentatively TRBD1 (5 bases). CDR1 is MNHEY and CDR2 is SVGAGI in the germline V gene. V lost 6 bases to trimming and J lost 9 bases, with 15 bases between them. The CDR3 runs 13 residues. The CDR3 DNA is TGTGCCAGCAGGCACCAGGTTGACAGTGAGCAGTTCTTC. As protein: CASRHQVDSEQFF.